What follows are 16 T cell receptor beta chains derived from one specimen sequenced in a study of blood T cell repertoires in COVID-19. Profiled with immunoSEQ multiplex PCR; TCRdb holds only in-frame clones, not every one. The profile shows about 120,000 clones, about 79% of them singletons. The sequenced material came from peripheral blood. All receptors come from a man between 70 and 80 years old with acute or convalescent COVID-19.

This clone is labeled medium-sized (0.01 to 0.1%). The gene calls are TRBV7-9 and TRBJ1-1; 10 bases are a match to TRBD1. The germline V gene has CDR1 SEHNR and CDR2 FQNEAQ (reference sequence). The CDR3 sequence is 15 residues long. V gave up 5 bases and J gave up 3 bases; unmatched junction bases: 6. The CDR3 region is CASSPWGTGDTEAFF. The CDR3, as DNA: TGTGCCAGCAGCCCGTGGGGGACAGGGGACACTGAAGCTTTCTTT.

This rearrangement joins TRBV5-1 to TRBJ1-1; D is uncertain. The length of the CDR3 is 14 residues. The V end was cut by 2 bases, the J end by 4 bases, with 12 bases between. CDR1 and CDR2 from the germline V gene are SGHRS and YFSETQ. CDR3 amino acids: CASSFSEAGTEAFF. CDR3 bases: TGCGCCAGCAGCTTTAGTGAGGCGGGCACTGAAGCTTTCTTT.

This clone was observed a single time. The chain uses TRBV19 and TRBJ2-3, with 7 nucleotides matching TRBD1. J was trimmed by 0 bases and V by 4 bases; bases with no gene match: 7. Germline V gene lookup returns CDR1 LNHDA and CDR2 SQIVND (reference sequence). This CDR3 region has 16 residues. The CDR3 loop reads CASSRGTASSTDTQYF. The CDR3 nucleotides are TGTGCCAGTAGTAGGGGGACAGCCAGTAGCACAGATACGCAGTATTTT.

This chain connects TRBV6-5 to TRBJ2-1; D might be TRBD1 (5 bases). There are 13 residues in the CDR3. Germline CDR1 reads MNHEY; CDR2 reads SVGAGI. V lost 4 bases and J lost 2, with 6 bases in between. For the CDR3, the DNA is TGTGCCAGCAGTTTGACAGCCTACAATGAGCAGTTCTTC. It codes for CASSLTAYNEQFF.

The chain carries TRBV2 and TRBJ1-2; unclear D gene. The V gene lost 6 bases and the J gene lost 8 bases, with 10 bases spanning the gap. Germline V gene data show CDR1 as SNHLY and CDR2 as FYNNEI. The CDR3 covers 11 residues. This CDR3 is CASSFQWGYTF. The CDR3 coding sequence is TGTGCCAGCAGCTTTCAGTGGGGCTACACCTTC.

This rearrangement joins TRBV5-1 to TRBJ2-3; D ambiguous. V shed 3 bases and J shed 0 bases, with 11 bases lying between them. CDR1 and CDR2 from the germline V gene are SGHRS and YFSETQ. The CDR3 consists of 15 residues. The DNA for the CDR3 is TGCGCCAGCAGCTCACAGTGGTCTAGCACAGATACGCAGTATTTT. The encoded protein is CASSSQWSSTDTQYF.

This chain links TRBV5-4 with TRBJ2-3, with D uncertain. The CDR3 has 13 residues. Germline CDR1 reads SGHNT; CDR2 reads YYREEE (reference sequence). V was shortened by 1 base and J by 2 bases, with 5 bases between the two germline ends. The CDR3 reads CASSLRDTDTQYF. CDR3 nucleotide sequence: TGTGCCAGCAGCTTGCGCGACACAGATACGCAGTATTTT. The variable domain in full, completed from reference TRBV5-4 and TRBJ2-3, reads ETGVTQSPTHLIKTRGQQVTLRCSSQSGHNTVSWYQQALGQGPQFIFQYYREEENGRGNFPPRFSGLQFPNYSSELNVNALELDDSALYLCASSLRDTDTQYFGPGTRLTVL.

This clone was seen just once. The chain carries TRBV7-8 and TRBJ2-3, with 7 nucleotides matching TRBD2. The V segment lost 1 base and the J segment 0 bases; nucleotides outside the gene matches: 7. The CDR3 length is 17 residues. Germline assignment: CDR1 SGHVS and CDR2 FQNEAQ. CDR3 residues: CASSLVPAGFSTDTQYF. The CDR3 DNA reads TGTGCCAGCAGCTTAGTTCCAGCGGGGTTCAGCACAGATACGCAGTATTTT. The whole variable domain, remainder taken from reference TRBV7-8 and TRBJ2-3, is GAGVSQSPRYKVAKRGQDVALRCDPISGHVSLFWYQQALGQGPEFLTYFQNEAQLDKSGLPSDRFFAERPEGSVSTLKIQRTQQEDSAVYLCASSLVPAGFSTDTQYFGPGTRLTVL.

CDR3 amino acids: CASSLRTPLSYTF. CDR3 sequence (DNA): TGTGCCAGCAGCTTGAGGACACCCTTGAGCTACACCTTC. The genes are TRBV7-2 and TRBJ1-2; tentative D call: TRBD1 (5 bases). V dropped 3 bases and J dropped 9 bases, with 14 bases sitting between them. CDR3 length: 13 amino acids. CDR1 is SGHTA, CDR2 FQGNSA, per germline.

This chain joins TRBV27 and TRBJ2-1; TRBD1 is a possible D gene (5 bases). Germline CDR1 MNHEY, CDR2 SMNVEV (reference sequence). Trimming took off 4 bases at V and 4 bases at J, with 8 bases between the two ends. The length of the CDR3 is 13 residues. This chain's CDR3 is CASSSTEYNEQFF. The CDR3 nucleotides read TGTGCCAGCAGTTCGACAGAGTACAATGAGCAGTTCTTC.

V is TRBV18 and J is TRBJ1-5; no reliable D call. This CDR3 is built from 14 residues. Per the germline V gene, CDR1 is KGHSH and CDR2 is LQKENI. V lost 3 bases to trimming and J lost 2 bases, with 8 bases between them. CDR3 protein: CASSPNTGNQPQHF. The DNA for the CDR3 is TGTGCCAGCTCACCTAACACAGGCAATCAGCCCCAGCATTTT.

This clone was counted a single time. The rearrangement joins TRBV3-1 (or the pseudogene TRBV3-2) to TRBJ2-7; 9 bases agree with TRBD2. Germline-derived CDR1 and CDR2 are LGHDT and YNNKEL (reference sequence). V was pared by 3 bases and J by 4 bases, with 7 bases of the junction left unmatched. This CDR3 is 15 amino acids long. As DNA, the CDR3 is TGTGCCAGCAGCCATGGCGGGGGGGCCTTATACGAGCAGTACTTC. It yields the protein CASSHGGGALYEQYF.

This chain connects TRBV6-5 to TRBJ1-1, with unresolved D. V lost 4 bases to trimming and J lost 1 base, with 10 bases between them. This CDR3 contains 14 residues. Germline V CDR1 and CDR2: MNHEY, SVGAGI. CDR3 sequence: CASSLRTQNTEAFF. The CDR3 DNA follows: TGTGCCAGCAGTTTGCGGACTCAGAACACTGAAGCTTTCTTT.

The CDR3 nucleotides read TGTGCCAGCAGCATTCTGACAGGTGCTTTCCACCCCGCAGTAGATACGCAGTATTTT. The encoded protein is CASSILTGAFHPAVDTQYF. The chain employs TRBV13 and TRBJ2-3; weak D call: TRBD1 (6 bases). There are 19 residues in the CDR3. Between the trimmed V and J ends, which lost 5 bases and 5 bases, there was a span of 29 bases. Germline CDR1 PRHDT, CDR2 FYEKMQ (reference sequence).

This clone was seen a few times. The V gene is TRBV7-9, the J gene TRBJ1-1, with 10 bases fitting TRBD1. The CDR3 sequence is 15 residues long. The germline V gene encodes CDR1 SEHNR and CDR2 FQNEAQ (reference sequence). Trimming took 6 bases from V and 11 from J; bases not matched to a gene: 15. CDR3 residues: CASSSPGTGVRGAFF. The CDR3 region has the DNA TGTGCCAGCAGTTCACCTGGGACAGGGGTTCGGGGGGCTTTCTTT.

J is TRBJ1-1 and V is TRBV5-4; 7 bases map to TRBD1. V lost 1 base and J lost 4; bases outside the gene matches: 7. Germline CDR1 and CDR2: SGHNT and YYREEE (reference sequence). The CDR3 covers 15 residues. The CDR3: CASSLRGTEGTEAFF. The CDR3 DNA sequence: TGTGCCAGCAGCTTGCGAGGGACAGAAGGCACTGAAGCTTTCTTT. Together with reference TRBV5-4 and TRBJ1-1, the CDR3 gives the full variable domain: ETGVTQSPTHLIKTRGQQVTLRCSSQSGHNTVSWYQQALGQGPQFIFQYYREEENGRGNFPPRFSGLQFPNYSSELNVNALELDDSALYLCASSLRGTEGTEAFFGQGTRLTVV.